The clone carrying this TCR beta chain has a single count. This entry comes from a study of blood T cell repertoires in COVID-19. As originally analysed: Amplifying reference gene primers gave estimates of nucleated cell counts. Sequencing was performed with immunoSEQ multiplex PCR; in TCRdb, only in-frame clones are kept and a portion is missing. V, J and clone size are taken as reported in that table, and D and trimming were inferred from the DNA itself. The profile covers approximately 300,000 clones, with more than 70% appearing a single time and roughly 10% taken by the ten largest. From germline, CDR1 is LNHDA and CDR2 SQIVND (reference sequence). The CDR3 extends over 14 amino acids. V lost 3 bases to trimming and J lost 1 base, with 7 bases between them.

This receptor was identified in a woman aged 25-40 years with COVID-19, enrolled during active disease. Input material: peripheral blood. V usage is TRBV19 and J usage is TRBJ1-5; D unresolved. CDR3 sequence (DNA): TGTGCCAGTAGTATGGCCGGGAGCAATCAGCCCCAGCATTTT. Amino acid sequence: CASSMAGSNQPQHF.